The 8 T cell receptor beta chains in this list originate from one sample, sequenced in a study of OX40 agonist ivuxolimab in advanced cancers. Produced via immunoSEQ multiplex PCR; TCRdb's table is partial and in-frame only. The table records around 80,000 clones, approximately 89% of them present only once. This material consisted of CD4+ or CD8+ T cells sorted from blood, taken in a trial of the OX40 agonist ivuxolimab. The receptors stem from an adult with an advanced solid tumor such as melanoma, head and neck, liver or kidney cancer.

V and J are TRBV28 and TRBJ2-7; D possibly corresponds to TRBD1 (6 bases). Germline V gives CDR1 MDHEN, CDR2 SYDVKM. Trimming pared 3 bases from V and 3 bases from J, leaving 9 bases between. This CDR3 region has 13 residues. This chain's CDR3 is CASSFTGIYEQYF. DNA of the CDR3: TGTGCCAGCAGTTTTACAGGGATCTACGAGCAGTACTTC.

The rearrangement links TRBV11-2 to TRBJ2-2, with TRBD2 matching over 7 bases. CDR1 SGHAT and CDR2 FQNNGV come from the germline V gene. Trimming took 4 bases from V and 4 from J; bases not matched to a gene: 6. This CDR3 region has 15 residues. CDR3 in DNA: TGTGCCAGCAGCTCCCTAGCGGCCCGCACCGGGGAGCTGTTTTTT. This codes for CASSSLAARTGELFF. Full variable domain (rest looked up from reference TRBV11-2 and TRBJ2-2): EAGVAQSPRYKIIEKRQSVAFWCNPISGHATLYWYQQILGQGPKLLIQFQNNGVVDDSQLPKDRFSAERLKGVDSTLKIQPAKLEDSAVYLCASSSLAARTGELFFGEGSRLTVL.

This clone was detected only once. V and J are TRBV27 and TRBJ2-7; possibly TRBD1 or TRBD2 for D (5 bases each). Trimming took off 4 bases at V and 3 bases at J, with 13 bases between the two ends. The CDR3 is 14 amino acids. Looked up from germline, CDR1 is MNHEY and CDR2 is SMNVEV (reference sequence). The CDR3 DNA reads TGTGCCAGCAGTTCCTCCCGGGACGGCTACGAGCAGTACTTC. This gives the protein CASSSSRDGYEQYF.

The chain carries TRBV12-2 and TRBJ1-2. TRBV12-2 is a recognized pseudogene. CDR3 size: 13 residues. The DNA of the CDR3 is TGTGCAAGTCCACTTGGTGGGGACTATGGCTACACCTTC. It encodes CASPLGGDYGYTF.

The chain combines TRBV18 with TRBJ1-1, with 9 bases lining up with TRBD1. This CDR3 spans 15 amino acids. Trimming at V came to 5 bases and at J to 1 base, leaving 5 bases not matched to a gene. From germline, CDR1 is KGHSH and CDR2 LQKENI. CDR3 bases: TGTGCCAGCTCATCGCAACAGGGGGCGAACACTGAAGCTTTCTTT. Translation gives CASSSQQGANTEAFF.

The chain couples TRBV6-1 to TRBJ1-1, with 7 positions matching TRBD1. This CDR3 is built from 17 residues. V was clipped by 0 bases and J by 0 bases; unmatched bases: 7. Per the germline V gene, CDR1 is MNHNS and CDR2 is SASEGT. This CDR3 is CASSEAWGGGLNTEAFF. The DNA for the CDR3 is TGTGCCAGCAGTGAAGCGTGGGGAGGGGGCCTGAACACTGAAGCTTTCTTT.

The J gene is TRBJ2-1, the V gene TRBV5-1, with 7 bases identical to TRBD2. In germline, CDR1 is SGHRS, CDR2 YFSETQ. The CDR3 loop spans 15 amino acids. The V gene end was trimmed by 4 bases and the J gene end by 4 bases; junction bases not matched to a gene: 8. CDR3 sequence: CASSQNSGSYNEQFF. DNA of the CDR3: TGCGCCAGCAGCCAGAATAGCGGGTCTTACAATGAGCAGTTCTTC.

The gene calls are TRBV6-5 and TRBJ2-7; 8 nucleotides agree with TRBD1. Germline CDR1 reads MNHEY; CDR2 reads SVGAGI. With V trimmed by 6 bases and J by 3 bases, 10 bases remained unmatched. CDR3 length: 15 amino acids. The CDR3 loop reads CASSPTPRGLYEQYF. CDR3 DNA sequence: TGTGCCAGCAGCCCAACACCCAGGGGGCTCTACGAGCAGTACTTC.